Presented here are 26 T cell receptor beta chains from one specimen sequenced in a study of T cells in Graves' hyperthyroidism and ophthalmopathy. TCR beta CDR3 region amplification was performed from RNA transcripts. The HTBI set primed first-round TCR CDR3 RT-PCR. MiXCR was run by TCRdb on the multiplex PCR reads, yielding one entry per CDR3 protein. The sample records over 700,000 distinct CDR3 sequences, roughly a third being singletons. Sequencing used blood. Receptor source: a woman aged 40 to 49 with Graves' hyperthyroidism.

This clonotype was seen only a few times. The chain employs TRBV11-2 and TRBJ1-1; 8 nucleotides agree with TRBD1. Germline CDR1 and CDR2: SGHAT and FQNNGV. This CDR3 spans 17 amino acids. The V segment lost 3 bases and the J segment 1 base; nucleotides outside the gene matches: 10. The CDR3 bases are TGTGCCAGCAGCTTTATCGGGGCCGGGACAGGGAACACTGAAGCTTTCTTT. It codes for CASSFIGAGTGNTEAFF.

This clonotype was observed a few times. The chain has TRBV6-2 or TRBV6-3 and TRBJ1-1; 7 bases align to TRBD1. V shed 5 bases and J 0 bases; nucleotides not matched to a gene: 12. The length of the CDR3 is 17 residues. Germline lookup yields CDR1 MNHEY and CDR2 SVGEGT. CDR3 loop: CASSPIRDRGLNTEAFF. The CDR3 DNA is TGTGCCAGCAGTCCGATCCGGGACAGAGGATTGAACACTGAAGCTTTCTTT.

V is TRBV29-1 and J is TRBJ1-5, with D uncertain. The V end lost 8 bases, the J end lost 5 bases, and 19 bases lay between the germline ends. CDR3 length: 14 residues. Per the germline V gene, CDR1 is SQVTM and CDR2 is ANQGSEA. CDR3 loop: CSQDRRRRHQPQHF. CDR3 nucleotide sequence: TGCAGCCAAGATCGGAGACGGCGCCATCAGCCCCAGCATTTT.

Turning to this clonotype: A much larger clone differs from this one at a single base, so this may be a read error. This rearrangement joins TRBV11-2 to TRBJ2-7; D is undetermined. The CDR3 covers 13 residues. In germline, CDR1 is SGHAT, CDR2 FQNNGV. The CDR3 sequence: CASSLGPGYQQYF. The CDR3 DNA reads as TGTGCCAGCAGCTTAGGTCCGGGCTACCAGCAGTACTTC. Full variable domain (outside the CDR3, taken from reference TRBV11-2 and TRBJ2-7): EAGVAQSPRYKIIEKRQSVAFWCNPISGHATLYWYQQILGQGPKLLIQFQNNGVVDDSQLPKDRFSAERLKGVDSTLKIQPAKLEDSAVYLCASSLGPGYQQYFGPGTRLTVT.

This clonotype was seen a handful of times. The chain links TRBV7-2 to TRBJ1-2; D is undetermined. CDR3 size: 16 residues. Germline V gene lookup returns CDR1 SGHTA and CDR2 FQGNSA. Trimming left V 5 bases short and J 1 base short, with 17 bases between. CDR3 protein: CASSQAFPVGNYGYTF. The CDR3 nucleotides read TGTGCCAGCAGCCAAGCGTTCCCAGTGGGTAACTATGGCTACACCTTC. Supplemented by reference TRBV7-2 and TRBJ1-2, the full variable domain reads GAGVSQSPSNKVTEKGKDVELRCDPISGHTALYWYRQSLGQGLEFLIYFQGNSAPDKSGLPSDRFSAERTGGSVSTLTIQRTQQEDSAVYLCASSQAFPVGNYGYTFGSGTRLTVV.

This clonotype was counted only a few times. V gene TRBV9 combines with J gene TRBJ2-2; no clear D. The CDR3 contains 16 residues. V dropped 4 bases and J dropped 0 bases, with 13 bases sitting between them. Germline CDR1 reads SGDLS; CDR2 reads YYNGEE. The CDR3: CASSPDRLANTGELFF. The CDR3 bases are TGTGCCAGCAGCCCCGACCGGCTCGCGAACACCGGGGAGCTGTTTTTT.

The V call is TRBV10-3, the J call TRBJ2-7; the match to TRBD1 covers 9 bases. V trimming: 6 bases; J trimming: 2 bases; junction bases outside the gene matches: 11. CDR1 and CDR2 (germline): ENHRY, SYGVKD. This CDR3 spans 16 amino acids. The CDR3 DNA is TGTGCCATCAGCGATTCCGGGACAGGGATCCCCTACGAGCAGTACTTC. Protein: CAISDSGTGIPYEQYF.

This clonotype was seen more than once but under ten times. This sequence joins TRBV20-1 and TRBJ2-2; 8 bases match TRBD2. The CDR3 covers 15 residues. The germline CDR1 and CDR2 sequences are DFQATT and SNEGSKA (reference sequence). Trimming took 5 bases from V and 3 from J; bases not matched to a gene: 8. The DNA for the CDR3 is TGCAGTGCTCGCCCAGGACTAGCCTACACCGGGGAGCTGTTTTTT. Translated: CSARPGLAYTGELFF.

This clonotype occurred many times. The chain carries TRBV7-9 and TRBJ1-2, with D tentatively TRBD1 (5 bases). CDR3 size: 14 residues. The V end was cut by 2 bases, the J end by 5 bases, with 12 bases between. The germline CDR1 and CDR2 sequences are SEHNR and FQNEAQ (reference sequence). The CDR3 loop reads CASSLYGGEYGYTF. The DNA for the CDR3 is TGTGCCAGCAGCTTATACGGGGGGGAGTATGGCTACACCTTC.

On this clonotype itself: At one of its ends the junction is not consistent with the germline gene, which may arise from a read error. This sequence joins TRBV19 and TRBJ1-6; 7 bases align to TRBD1. Germline CDR1 is LNHDA and CDR2 is SQIVND (reference sequence). CDR3 size: 13 residues. The CDR3 DNA reads as TGTGCCAATAGTCCCCGGACAGGAACACCCCTCCACTTT. Its protein product is CANSPRTGTPLHF.

This clonotype was counted only a few times. This chain connects TRBV6-5 to TRBJ2-5; 7 nucleotides agree with TRBD2. Trimming took 8 bases from V and 3 from J; bases not matched to a gene: 6. This CDR3 has 13 amino acids. CDR1 and CDR2 (germline): MNHEY, SVGAGI. CDR3 coding DNA: TGTGCCAGCCGTCCGGCGGGGGAAGAGACCCAGTACTTC. Translating gives CASRPAGEETQYF.

A few counts support this clonotype. V usage is TRBV6-2 or TRBV6-3 and J usage is TRBJ2-6, with D maybe TRBD1 (5 bases). This CDR3 has 12 residues. CDR1 is MNHEY and CDR2 is SVGEGT in the germline V gene. V was trimmed by 6 bases and J by 8 bases, leaving 8 bases between them. DNA of the CDR3: TGTGCCAGCAGGCGGACAACCAACGTCCTGACTTTC. Protein sequence: CASRRTTNVLTF.

The sample holds a few counts of this clonotype. V and J are TRBV12-3 or TRBV12-4 and TRBJ1-1, with 8 bases fitting TRBD1. Trimming at V came to 3 bases and at J to 8 bases, leaving 5 bases not matched to a gene. The CDR3 extends over 13 amino acids. The CDR3 DNA is TGTGCCAGCAGTTTCGGACAGGGCCGCGAAGCTTTCTTT. The encoded protein is CASSFGQGREAFF.

This clonotype was found many times. The V call is TRBV9, the J call TRBJ2-7; no firm D call. The CDR3 spans 14 residues. The V and J ends lost 3 bases and 1 base respectively, with 11 bases between them. Germline V gene sequence: CDR1 SGDLS, CDR2 YYNGEE. CDR3 in DNA: TGTGCCAGCAGCGCCGATGGGATTTCCTACGAGCAGTACTTC. It encodes CASSADGISYEQYF.

Points on this clonotype: A much larger clone is a single base away; this may be a read error. The genes are TRBV24-1 and TRBJ1-2; TRBD1 matches at 8 bases. The CDR3 consists of 15 residues. Per the germline V gene, CDR1 is KGHDR and CDR2 is SFDVKD. After removal of 2 bases from V and 4 bases from J, the junction contained 5 bases not matched to a gene. The CDR3 nucleotides read TGTGCCACCAGTGATTCGGACAGGGAAAGCTATGGCTACACCTTC. Its translation: CATSDSDRESYGYTF.

This clonotype came up a few times. The chain recombines TRBV7-4 with TRBJ2-5, with TRBD2 as a possible D gene (6 bases). In germline, CDR1 is SGHVT, CDR2 SQSDAQ. The CDR3 has 14 residues. Trimming took off 5 bases at V and 1 base at J, with 11 bases between the two ends. CDR3 coding DNA: TGTGCCAGCAGCCAAGCGGGTCGCCAAGAGACCCAGTACTTC. Translated, it gives CASSQAGRQETQYF. The full variable domain, in which reference TRBV7-4 and TRBJ2-5 provide the parts outside the CDR3, is GAGVSQSPRYKVAKRGRDVALRCDSISGHVTLYWYRQTLGQGSEVLTYSQSDAQRDKSGRPSGRFSAERPERSVSTLKIQRTEQGDSAVYLCASSQAGRQETQYFGPGTRLLVL.

In regard to this clonotype: As the CDR3 is not closed by the conserved phenylalanine or tryptophan, this likely results from a read error. The DNA is omitted, as the CDR3 cannot be located on it reliably, and the CDR3 follows TCRdb's listing. CDR3 loop: CSVERQGAV. This chain links TRBV29-1 with TRBJ1-3; the table assigns TRBD1, which was not confirmed against the DNA. Including both end residues, the CDR3 is 9 amino acids long. Germline CDR1 is SQVTM and CDR2 is ANQGSEA.

This clonotype appeared a few times. V and J are TRBV28 and TRBJ1-1; 8 positions match TRBD1. CDR1 is MDHEN, CDR2 SYDVKM, per germline. The CDR3 is 12 amino acids. With V trimmed by 3 bases and J by 10 bases, 4 bases remained unmatched. The CDR3 region is CASSFSGTGAFF. CDR3 bases: TGTGCCAGCAGTTTTTCGGGGACAGGAGCTTTCTTT.

With regard to this clonotype: A much bigger clone sits one base away, suggesting this may be a read error. The gene calls are TRBV20-1 and TRBJ2-7, with D unresolved. The end of the DNA is better explained by TRBJ2-5, so the J call may be wrong. CDR1 and CDR2 from the germline V gene are DFQATT and SNEGSKA (reference sequence). The CDR3 extends over 14 amino acids. Here the CDR3 DNA reads TGCGATAATAATCCGGGCCGGACGGCCGAGACCCAGTACTTC. Residues: CDNNPGRTAETQYF.

Many counts were recorded for this clonotype. CDR3 coding DNA: TGTGCCAGCAGCGACGGGGCTAGCGGAGGACAAGAGACCCAGTACTTC. This encodes CASSDGASGGQETQYF. This chain connects TRBV11-2 to TRBJ2-5; 7 bases are shared with TRBD2. This CDR3 has 16 residues. Germline assignment: CDR1 SGHAT and CDR2 FQNNGV. J gave up 2 bases and V 5 bases, and 11 bases lay outside the gene matches.

The CDR3 loop is CASSPAGQGFFSAFF. The CDR3 nucleotides are TGTGCCAGCAGTCCGGCGGGACAGGGTTTTTTTTCTGCTTTCTTT. The chain couples TRBV7-2 to TRBJ1-1; 9 nucleotides line up with TRBD1. Trimming cost V 6 bases and J 11 bases; bases outside gene matches: 16. The length of the CDR3 is 15 residues. Germline CDR1 SGHTA, CDR2 FQGNSA.

This clonotype was recorded a few times. The V and J genes are TRBV6-5 and TRBJ2-5, with TRBD2 matching 9 bases. The CDR3 has 14 amino acids. The junction had 8 bases not matched to a gene; V was cut back by 10 bases and J by 2 bases. Germline CDR1 is MNHEY and CDR2 is SVGAGI. The DNA for the CDR3 is TGTGCCACCGTTAATAGCGGGGGTCAAGAGACCCAGTACTTC. As protein: CATVNSGGQETQYF.

The chain uses TRBV7-2 and TRBJ2-2; TRBD1 matches 8 bases. Germline V CDR1 and CDR2: SGHTA, FQGNSA. With 5 bases clipped from V and 1 base from J, the junction kept 6 bases outside the gene matches. The CDR3 spans 16 residues. The CDR3 is CASSRWGTGNTGELFF. As DNA, the CDR3 is TGTGCCAGCAGCCGATGGGGGACAGGGAACACCGGGGAGCTGTTTTTT.

This chain joins TRBV7-6 and TRBJ1-5; 11 bases fit TRBD1. CDR1 SGHVS and CDR2 FNYEAQ come from the germline V gene. Trimming cost V 2 bases and J 6 bases; bases outside gene matches: 6. The CDR3 is 16 residues long. The chain's CDR3 is CASSLTGTGGFQPQHF. CDR3 bases: TGTGCCAGCAGCTTAACCGGGACAGGGGGTTTTCAGCCCCAGCATTTT.

This clonotype was seen more than once but under ten times. CDR3 sequence: CASSQELGRGRETQYF. The DNA for the CDR3 is TGTGCCAGCAGCCAAGAATTGGGGCGGGGGAGGGAGACCCAGTACTTC. The genes are TRBV3-1 and TRBJ2-5; 7 bases map to TRBD2. The CDR3 has 16 amino acids. CDR1 and CDR2 from the germline V gene are LGHDT and YNNKEL (reference sequence). J lost 5 bases, V lost 0 bases, and 9 bases had no gene match.

The CDR3 loop is CSLGQGIGELFF. CDR3 bases: TGCAGCTTGGGACAGGGGATCGGGGAGCTGTTTTTT. The chain links TRBV29-1 to TRBJ2-2, with 10 positions matching TRBD1. The CDR3 covers 12 residues. CDR1 and CDR2 (germline): SQVTM, ANQGSEA. The trim removed 8 bases at V and 7 bases at J, leaving 4 bases unmatched.